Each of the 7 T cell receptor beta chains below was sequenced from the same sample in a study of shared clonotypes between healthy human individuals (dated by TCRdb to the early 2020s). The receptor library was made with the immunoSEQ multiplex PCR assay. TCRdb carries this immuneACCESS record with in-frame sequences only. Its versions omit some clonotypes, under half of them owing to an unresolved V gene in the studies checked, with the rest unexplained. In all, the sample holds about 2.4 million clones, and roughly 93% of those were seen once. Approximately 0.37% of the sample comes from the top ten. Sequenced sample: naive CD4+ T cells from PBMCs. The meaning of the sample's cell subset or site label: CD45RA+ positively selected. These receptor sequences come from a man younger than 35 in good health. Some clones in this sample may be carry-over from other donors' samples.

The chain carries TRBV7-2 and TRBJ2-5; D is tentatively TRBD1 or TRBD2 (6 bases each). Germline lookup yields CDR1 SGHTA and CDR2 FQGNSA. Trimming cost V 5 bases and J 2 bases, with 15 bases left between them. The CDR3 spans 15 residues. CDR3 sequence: CASSLLGGDQETQYF. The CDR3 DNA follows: TGTGCCAGCAGCCTCTTGGGGGGCGATCAAGAGACCCAGTACTTC.

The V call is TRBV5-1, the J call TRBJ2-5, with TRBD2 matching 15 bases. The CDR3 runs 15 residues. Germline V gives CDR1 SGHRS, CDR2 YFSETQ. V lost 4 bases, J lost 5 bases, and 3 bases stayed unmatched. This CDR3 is CASSPGTSGRETQYF. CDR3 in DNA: TGCGCCAGCAGCCCCGGGACTAGCGGGAGGGAGACCCAGTACTTC.

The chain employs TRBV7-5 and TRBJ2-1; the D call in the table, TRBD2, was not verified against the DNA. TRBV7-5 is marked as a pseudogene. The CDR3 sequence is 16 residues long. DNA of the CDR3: TGTGCCAGCAGCCCCACCGAGGGTAGCTCCTACAATGAGCAGTTCTTC. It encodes CASSPTEGSSYNEQFF.

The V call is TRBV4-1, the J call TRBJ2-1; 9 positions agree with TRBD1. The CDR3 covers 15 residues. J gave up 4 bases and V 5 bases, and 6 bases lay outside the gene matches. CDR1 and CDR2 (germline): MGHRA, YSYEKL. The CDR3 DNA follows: TGCGCCAGCAGCGTTCCCGGGACAGGGTACAATGAGCAGTTCTTC. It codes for CASSVPGTGYNEQFF.

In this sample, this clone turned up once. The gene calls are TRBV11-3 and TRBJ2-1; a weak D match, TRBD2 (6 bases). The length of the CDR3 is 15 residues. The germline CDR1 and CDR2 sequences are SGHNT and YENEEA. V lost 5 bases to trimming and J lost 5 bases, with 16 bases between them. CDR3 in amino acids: CASSPGTSPNNEQFF. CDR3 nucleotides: TGTGCCAGCAGCCCCGGTACTAGCCCGAACAATGAGCAGTTCTTC.

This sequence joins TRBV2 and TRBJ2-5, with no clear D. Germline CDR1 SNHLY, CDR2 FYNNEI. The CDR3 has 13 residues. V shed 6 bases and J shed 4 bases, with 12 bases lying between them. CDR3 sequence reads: CASRIGGPETQYF. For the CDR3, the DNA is TGTGCCAGCAGGATCGGCGGACCAGAGACCCAGTACTTC.

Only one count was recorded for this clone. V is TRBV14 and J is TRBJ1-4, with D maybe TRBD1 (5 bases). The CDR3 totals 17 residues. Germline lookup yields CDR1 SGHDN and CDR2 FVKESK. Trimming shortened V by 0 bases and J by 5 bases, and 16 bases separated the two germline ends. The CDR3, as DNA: TGTGCCAGCAGCCAAGACCCTCCTGGGACGGGGAATGAAAAACTGTTTTTT. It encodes CASSQDPPGTGNEKLFF.